This T cell receptor beta chain was recorded in a study of T cells after yellow fever vaccination. TCRdb processed the 5' RACE reads anew with MiXCR; each CDR3 protein has one entry. The sample lists 250,000 to 300,000 distinct CDR3 sequences, around 9.3% occurring once. The CDR3 sequence is 13 residues long. V lost 0 bases to trimming and J lost 5 bases, with 6 bases between them. Germline lookup yields CDR1 KGHDR and CDR2 SFDVKD. The chain is built from TRBV24-1 and TRBJ1-2; no firm D call. The TCR comes from a man aged 18 to 29 who received the YFV17D yellow fever vaccine. This material consisted of CD4+ T cells sorted from PBMCs, taken 5 days after the yellow fever booster vaccination. The CDR3 bases are TGTGCCACCAGTGATTTGGGTGAATATGGCTACACCTTC. It is translated as CATSDLGEYGYTF.